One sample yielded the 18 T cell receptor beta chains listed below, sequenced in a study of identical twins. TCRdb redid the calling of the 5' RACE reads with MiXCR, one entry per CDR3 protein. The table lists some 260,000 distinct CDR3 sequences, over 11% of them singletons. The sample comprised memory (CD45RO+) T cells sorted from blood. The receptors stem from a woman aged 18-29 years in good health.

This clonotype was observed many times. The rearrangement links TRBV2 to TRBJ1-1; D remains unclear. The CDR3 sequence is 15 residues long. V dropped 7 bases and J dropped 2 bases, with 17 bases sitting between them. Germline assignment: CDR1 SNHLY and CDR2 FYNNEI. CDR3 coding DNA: TGTGCCAGCACCCCCCCTGGGGTATATAACACTGAAGCTTTCTTT. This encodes CASTPPGVYNTEAFF.

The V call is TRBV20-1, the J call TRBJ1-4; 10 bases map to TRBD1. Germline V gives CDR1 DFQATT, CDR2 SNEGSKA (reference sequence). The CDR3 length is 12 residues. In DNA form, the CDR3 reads TGCAGCCCAGGACAGGGGGTTGAAAAACTGTTTTTT. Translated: CSPGQGVEKLFF.

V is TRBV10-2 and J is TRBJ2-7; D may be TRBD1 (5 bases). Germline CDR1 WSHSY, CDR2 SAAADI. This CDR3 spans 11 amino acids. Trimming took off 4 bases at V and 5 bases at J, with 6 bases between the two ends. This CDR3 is CASSVGHEQYF. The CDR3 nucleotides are TGCGCCAGCAGTGTGGGGCACGAGCAGTACTTC.

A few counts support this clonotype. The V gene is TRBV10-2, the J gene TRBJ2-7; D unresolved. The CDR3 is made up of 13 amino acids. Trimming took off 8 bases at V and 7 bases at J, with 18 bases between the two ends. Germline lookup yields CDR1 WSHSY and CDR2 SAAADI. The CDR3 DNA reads TGCGCCAGCGGGGATTCCGTCATTCGGGAGCAGTACTTC. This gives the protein CASGDSVIREQYF.

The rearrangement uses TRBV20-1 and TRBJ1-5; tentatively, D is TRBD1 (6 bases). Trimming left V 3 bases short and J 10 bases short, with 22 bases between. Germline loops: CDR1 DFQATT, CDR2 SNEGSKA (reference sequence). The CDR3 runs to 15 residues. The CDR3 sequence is CSASSGAGRGHPQHF. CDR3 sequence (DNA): TGCAGTGCTAGCTCGGGGGCGGGACGTGGTCACCCCCAGCATTTT.

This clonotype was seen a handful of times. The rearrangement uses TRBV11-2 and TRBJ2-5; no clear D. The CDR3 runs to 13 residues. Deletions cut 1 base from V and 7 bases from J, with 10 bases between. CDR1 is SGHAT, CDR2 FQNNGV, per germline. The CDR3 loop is CASSLGEVGTQYF. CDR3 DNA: TGTGCCAGCAGCTTAGGAGAAGTGGGGACCCAGTACTTC.

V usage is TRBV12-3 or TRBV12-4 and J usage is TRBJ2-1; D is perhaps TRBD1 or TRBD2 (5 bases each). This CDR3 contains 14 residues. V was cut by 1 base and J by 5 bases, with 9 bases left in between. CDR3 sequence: CASSLGDQNNEQFF. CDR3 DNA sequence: TGTGCCAGCAGTTTAGGGGACCAAAACAATGAGCAGTTCTTC.

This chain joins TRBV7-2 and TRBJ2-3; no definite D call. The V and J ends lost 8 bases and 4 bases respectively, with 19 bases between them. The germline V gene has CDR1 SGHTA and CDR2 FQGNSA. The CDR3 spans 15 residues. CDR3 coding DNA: TGTGCCAGCGCCGGCCTACGGTCTCAGTCAGATACGCAGTATTTT. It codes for CASAGLRSQSDTQYF. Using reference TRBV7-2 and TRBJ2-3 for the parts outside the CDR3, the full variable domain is GAGVSQSPSNKVTEKGKDVELRCDPISGHTALYWYRQSLGQGLEFLIYFQGNSAPDKSGLPSDRFSAERTGGSVSTLTIQRTQQEDSAVYLCASAGLRSQSDTQYFGPGTRLTVL.

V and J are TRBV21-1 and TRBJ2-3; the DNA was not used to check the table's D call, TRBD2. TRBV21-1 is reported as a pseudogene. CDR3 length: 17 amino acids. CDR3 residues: CASSRGIAGEPTDTQYF. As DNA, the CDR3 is TGTGCCAGCAGCAGGGGTATAGCGGGGGAGCCCACAGATACGCAGTATTTT.

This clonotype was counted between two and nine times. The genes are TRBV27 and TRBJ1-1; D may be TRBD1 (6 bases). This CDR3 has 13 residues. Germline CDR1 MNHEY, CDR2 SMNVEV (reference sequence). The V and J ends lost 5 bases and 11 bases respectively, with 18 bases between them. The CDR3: CASSPSGAPGAFF. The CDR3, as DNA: TGTGCCAGCAGTCCCTCAGGGGCCCCGGGGGCTTTCTTT.

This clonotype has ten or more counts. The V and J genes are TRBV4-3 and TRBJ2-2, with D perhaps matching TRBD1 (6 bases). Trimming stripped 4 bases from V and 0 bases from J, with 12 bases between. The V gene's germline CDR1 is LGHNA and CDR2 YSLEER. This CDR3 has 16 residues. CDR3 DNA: TGCGCCAGCAGCCGAGAACAGGGAACGAACACCGGGGAGCTGTTTTTT. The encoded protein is CASSREQGTNTGELFF.

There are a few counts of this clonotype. The CDR3 reads CASRRTRGGQPQHF. The CDR3 DNA sequence: TGTGCCAGTCGGCGAACCAGGGGCGGACAGCCCCAGCATTTT. This sequence joins TRBV19 and TRBJ1-5, with D possibly matching TRBD1 (6 bases). The CDR3 covers 14 residues. Per germline, CDR1 LNHDA and CDR2 SQIVND (reference sequence). With 8 bases removed from V and 7 bases from J, the gap between germline ends came to 18 bases.

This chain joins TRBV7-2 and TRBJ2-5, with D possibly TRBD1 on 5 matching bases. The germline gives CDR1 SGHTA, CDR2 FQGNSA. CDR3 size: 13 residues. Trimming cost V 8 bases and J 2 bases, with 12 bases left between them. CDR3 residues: CASSRARQETQYF. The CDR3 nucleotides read TGTGCCAGCTCCAGGGCAAGACAAGAGACCCAGTACTTC.

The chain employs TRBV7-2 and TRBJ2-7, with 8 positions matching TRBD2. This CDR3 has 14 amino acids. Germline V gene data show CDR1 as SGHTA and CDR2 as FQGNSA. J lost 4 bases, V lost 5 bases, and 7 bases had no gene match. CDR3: CASSHGGGAYEQYF. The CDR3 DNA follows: TGTGCCAGCAGCCACGGGGGGGGAGCATACGAGCAGTACTTC.

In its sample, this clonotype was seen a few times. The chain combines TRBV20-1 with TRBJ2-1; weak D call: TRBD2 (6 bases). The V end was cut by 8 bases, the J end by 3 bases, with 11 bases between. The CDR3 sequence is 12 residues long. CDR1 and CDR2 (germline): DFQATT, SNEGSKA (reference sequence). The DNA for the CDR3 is TGCAGTCAGTCTAGCGACTACAATGAGCAGTTCTTC. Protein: CSQSSDYNEQFF.

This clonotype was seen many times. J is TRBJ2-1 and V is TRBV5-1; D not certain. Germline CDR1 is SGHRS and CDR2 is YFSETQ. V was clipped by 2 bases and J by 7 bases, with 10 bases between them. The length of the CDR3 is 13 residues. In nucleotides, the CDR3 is TGCGCCAGCAGCTTCGGTGGCGATAATGAGCAGTTCTTC. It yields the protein CASSFGGDNEQFF.

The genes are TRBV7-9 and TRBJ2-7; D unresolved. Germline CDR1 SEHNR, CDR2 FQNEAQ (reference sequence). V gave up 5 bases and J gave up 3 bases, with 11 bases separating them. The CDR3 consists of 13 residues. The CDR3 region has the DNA TGTGCCAGCAGCCCCTTCGCCCACTACGAGCAGTACTTC. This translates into CASSPFAHYEQYF. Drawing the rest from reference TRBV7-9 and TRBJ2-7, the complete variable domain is DTGVSQNPRHKITKRGQNVTFRCDPISEHNRLYWYRQTLGQGPEFLTYFQNEAQLEKSRLLSDRFSAERPKGSFSTLEIQRTEQGDSAMYLCASSPFAHYEQYFGPGTRLTVT.

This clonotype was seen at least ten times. The chain's CDR3 is CASSESIWVAQPQHF. As DNA, the CDR3 is TGTGCCAGCAGTGAATCTATTTGGGTGGCTCAGCCCCAGCATTTT. The chain combines TRBV2 with TRBJ1-5; the D is unclear. The CDR3 sequence is 15 residues long. Looked up from germline, CDR1 is SNHLY and CDR2 is FYNNEI. Trimming pared 2 bases from V and 6 bases from J, leaving 14 bases between.